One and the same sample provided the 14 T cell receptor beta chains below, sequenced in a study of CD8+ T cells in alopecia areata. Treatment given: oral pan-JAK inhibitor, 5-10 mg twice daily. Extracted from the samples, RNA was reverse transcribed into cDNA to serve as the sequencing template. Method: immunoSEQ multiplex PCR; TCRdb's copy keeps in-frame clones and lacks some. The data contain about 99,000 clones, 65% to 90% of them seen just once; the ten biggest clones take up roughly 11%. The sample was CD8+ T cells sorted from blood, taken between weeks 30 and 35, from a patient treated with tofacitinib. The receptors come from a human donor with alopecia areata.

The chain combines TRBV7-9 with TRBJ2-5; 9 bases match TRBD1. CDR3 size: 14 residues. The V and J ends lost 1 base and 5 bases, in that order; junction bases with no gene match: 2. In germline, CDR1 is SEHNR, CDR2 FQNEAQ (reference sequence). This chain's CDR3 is CASSLEGQGETQYF. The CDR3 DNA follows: TGTGCCAGCAGCTTAGAGGGACAGGGCGAGACCCAGTACTTC.

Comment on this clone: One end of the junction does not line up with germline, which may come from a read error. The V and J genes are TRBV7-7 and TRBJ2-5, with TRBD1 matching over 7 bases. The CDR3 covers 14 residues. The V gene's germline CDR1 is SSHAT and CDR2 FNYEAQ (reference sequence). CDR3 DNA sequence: TGTGCTAGCAGCTTCGAAGGGGGCGGCGAGACCCAGTACTTC. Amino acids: CASSFEGGGETQYF.

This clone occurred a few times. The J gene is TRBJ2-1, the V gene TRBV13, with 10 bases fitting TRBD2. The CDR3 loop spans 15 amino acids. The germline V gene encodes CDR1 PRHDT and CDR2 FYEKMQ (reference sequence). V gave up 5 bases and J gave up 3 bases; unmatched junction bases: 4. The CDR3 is CASSLGTSVYNEQFF. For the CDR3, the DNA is TGTGCCAGCAGCCTCGGGACTAGCGTCTACAATGAGCAGTTCTTC. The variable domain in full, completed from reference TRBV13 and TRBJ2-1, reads AAGVIQSPRHLIKEKRETATLKCYPIPRHDTVYWYQQGPGQDPQFLISFYEKMQSDKGSIPDRFSAQQFSDYHSELNMSSLELGDSALYFCASSLGTSVYNEQFFGPGTRLTVL.

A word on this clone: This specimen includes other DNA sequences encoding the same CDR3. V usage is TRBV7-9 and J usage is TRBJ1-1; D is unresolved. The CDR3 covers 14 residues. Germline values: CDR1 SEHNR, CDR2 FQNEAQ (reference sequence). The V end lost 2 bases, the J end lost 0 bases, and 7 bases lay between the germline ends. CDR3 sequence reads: CASSLSEMNTEAFF. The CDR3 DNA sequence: TGTGCCAGCAGCTTATCAGAGATGAACACTGAAGCTTTCTTT.

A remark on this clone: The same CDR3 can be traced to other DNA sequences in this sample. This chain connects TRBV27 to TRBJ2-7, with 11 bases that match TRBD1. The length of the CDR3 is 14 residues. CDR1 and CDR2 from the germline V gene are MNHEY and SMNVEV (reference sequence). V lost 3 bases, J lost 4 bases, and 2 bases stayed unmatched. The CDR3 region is CASSFGTGGYEQYF. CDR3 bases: TGTGCCAGCAGTTTTGGGACAGGGGGTTACGAGCAGTACTTC.

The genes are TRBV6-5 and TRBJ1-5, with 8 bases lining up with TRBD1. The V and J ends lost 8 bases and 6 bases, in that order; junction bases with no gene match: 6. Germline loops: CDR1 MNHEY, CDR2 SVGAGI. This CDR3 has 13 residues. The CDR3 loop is CASDRGAGQPQHF. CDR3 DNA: TGTGCCAGCGACAGGGGTGCAGGTCAGCCCCAGCATTTT.

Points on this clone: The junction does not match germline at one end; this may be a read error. The CDR3 reads CATSREGGYTF. CDR3 DNA sequence: TGTGCCACCAGCCGAGAGGGTGGCTACACCTTC. The V and J genes are TRBV15 and TRBJ1-2; D is unresolved. Germline CDR1 is LNHNV and CDR2 is YYDKDF (reference sequence). The CDR3 totals 11 residues. The whole variable domain, filled in from reference TRBV15 and TRBJ1-2, reads DAMVIQNPRYQVTQFGKPVTLSCSQTLNHNVMYWYQQKSSQAPKLLFHYYDKDFNNEADTPDNFQSRRPNTSFCFLDIRSPGLGDTAMYLCATSREGGYTFGSGTRLTVV.

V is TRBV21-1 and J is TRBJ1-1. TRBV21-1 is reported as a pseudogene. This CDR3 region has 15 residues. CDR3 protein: CASRYLYTMNTEAFF. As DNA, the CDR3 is TGTGCCAGCAGGTACCTCTACACTATGAACACTGAAGCTTTCTTT.

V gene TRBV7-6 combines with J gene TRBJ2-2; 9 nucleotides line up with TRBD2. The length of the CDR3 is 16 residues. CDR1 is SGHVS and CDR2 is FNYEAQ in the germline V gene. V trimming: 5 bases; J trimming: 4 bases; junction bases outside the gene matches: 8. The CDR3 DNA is TGTGCCAGCAGCCAGGGGGAAGCGGGAGGCACCGGGGAGCTGTTTTTT. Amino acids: CASSQGEAGGTGELFF.

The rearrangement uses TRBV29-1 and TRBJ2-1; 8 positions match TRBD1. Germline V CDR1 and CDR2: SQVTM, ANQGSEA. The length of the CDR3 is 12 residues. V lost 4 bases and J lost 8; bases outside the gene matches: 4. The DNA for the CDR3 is TGCAGCGTTGGCGGACAGGGCTATGAGCAGTTCTTC. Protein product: CSVGGQGYEQFF.

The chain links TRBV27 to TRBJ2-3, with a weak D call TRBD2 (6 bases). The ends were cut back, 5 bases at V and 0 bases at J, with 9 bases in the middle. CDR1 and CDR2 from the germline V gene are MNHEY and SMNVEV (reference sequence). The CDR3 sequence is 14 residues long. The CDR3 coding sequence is TGTGCCAGCAGTCTGGGACTCAGCACAGATACGCAGTATTTT. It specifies CASSLGLSTDTQYF.

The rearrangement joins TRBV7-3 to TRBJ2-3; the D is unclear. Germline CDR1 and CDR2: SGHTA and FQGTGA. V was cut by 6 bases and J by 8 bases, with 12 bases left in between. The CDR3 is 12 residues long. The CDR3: CASRSPGATQYF. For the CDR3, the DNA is TGTGCCAGCAGGTCCCCCGGTGCTACGCAGTATTTT.

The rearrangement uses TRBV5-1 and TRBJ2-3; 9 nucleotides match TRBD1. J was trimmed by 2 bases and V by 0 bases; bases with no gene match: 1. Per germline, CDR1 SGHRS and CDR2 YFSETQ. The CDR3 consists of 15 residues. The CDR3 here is CASSLGTGATDTQYF. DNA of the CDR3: TGCGCCAGCAGCTTGGGGACAGGGGCCACAGATACGCAGTATTTT.

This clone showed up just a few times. The CDR3 reads CASSQENGRRTDTQYF. The CDR3 DNA reads TGTGCCAGCAGCCAAGAGAACGGGAGGCGCACAGATACGCAGTATTTT. The chain combines TRBV14 with TRBJ2-3; 7 nucleotides agree with TRBD2. Per the germline V gene, CDR1 is SGHDN and CDR2 is FVKESK. The ends lost 0 bases at V and 1 base at J; junction bases unmatched: 4. The CDR3 has 16 amino acids.